This TCR beta chain was identified in a study of cytomegalovirus exposure and HLA in healthy donors. Overall study findings and caveats: The study recorded some 160 TCR beta chains that were cytomegalovirus-associated. Both high specificity and high sensitivity reportedly marked the classifier's diagnosis of cytomegalovirus status.

V was trimmed by 7 bases and J by 7 bases, leaving 22 bases between them. This CDR3 contains 16 residues. Germline CDR1 MNHNY, CDR2 SVGAGI (reference sequence). The primer mix had 60 Vbeta and 13 Jbeta primers. As originally analysed: Unique TCR beta chains numbered 60 million to 100 million in a later analysis, with about 9.9 million shared. The assay was immunoSEQ multiplex PCR, and TCRdb's table has in-frame clones only and misses some. That table is the source of V, J and clone size, and D and trimming were worked out from the DNA. The table shows fewer than 200,000 clones, with over 60% occurring only once. This clone was seen more than once but under ten times. What it binds is not known.

This receptor was identified in a girl aged 5-17 years in good health and CMV-seronegative. Material for sequencing was PBMCs. This rearrangement joins TRBV6-6 to TRBJ1-4, with a possible D match to TRBD1 (6 bases). CDR3 sequence: CASILTGGGRGEKLFF. CDR3 in DNA: TGTGCCAGCATCCTAACAGGCGGGGGGCGCGGTGAAAAACTGTTTTTT.